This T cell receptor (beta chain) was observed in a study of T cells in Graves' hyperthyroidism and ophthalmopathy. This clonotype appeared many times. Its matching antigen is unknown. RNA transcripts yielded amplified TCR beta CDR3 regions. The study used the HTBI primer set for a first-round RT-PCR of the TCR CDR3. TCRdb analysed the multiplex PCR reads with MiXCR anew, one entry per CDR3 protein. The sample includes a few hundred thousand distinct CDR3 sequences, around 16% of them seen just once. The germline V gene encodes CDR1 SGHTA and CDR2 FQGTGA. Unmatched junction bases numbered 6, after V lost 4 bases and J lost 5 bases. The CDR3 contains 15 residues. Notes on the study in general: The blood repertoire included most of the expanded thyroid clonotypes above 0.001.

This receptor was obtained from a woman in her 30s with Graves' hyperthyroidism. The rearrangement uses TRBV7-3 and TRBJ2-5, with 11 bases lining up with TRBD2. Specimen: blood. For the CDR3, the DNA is TGTGCCAGCAGCTATAGCGGGAGGGCATCGGAGACCCAGTACTTC. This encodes CASSYSGRASETQYF.